The entry that follows covers one TCR beta chain sequence. At least ten counts were recorded for this clonotype. There is no known antigen for this receptor. No base qualities exist here, and no much larger clone lies one base off it. The record originates from a study of Graves' ophthalmopathy and Graves' hyperthyroidism (dated by TCRdb to the late 2010s). About the investigation overall: Peripheral blood was collected at initial diagnosis, prior to any treatment. TCR beta repertoire signatures were used to distinguish Graves' ophthalmopathy from Graves' hyperthyroidism and to predict progression to ophthalmopathy. In total, approximately 130 blood samples were TCR-sequenced: 40 to 45 ophthalmopathy, roughly 77 hyperthyroidism and about 17 hyperthyroidism-to-ophthalmopathy patients. A discovery set of about 99 patients (around 45 ophthalmopathy, 60 or so stable hyperthyroidism) was enrolled to explore V-J signatures distinguishing ophthalmopathy from hyperthyroidism. An independent validation cohort was composed of 18 hyperthyroidism patients and about 16 patients who later progressed from hyperthyroidism to ophthalmopathy. In roughly 6 hyperthyroidism patients, the T-cell repertoire of thyroid tissue was compared with the T-cell repertoire of blood. Following sample collection, hyperthyroidism patients were given methimazole at a starting dose of 30 mg daily, and ophthalmopathy patients were given high-dose intravenous methylprednisolone. Results the study describes overall, beyond this receptor: In validation, the model predicted ophthalmopathy progression with over 60% sensitivity and approximately 72% specificity; roughly 12 predicted patients were CT-confirmed with GO in a median of approximately six months. Sample size was not statistically predetermined, and group allocation was not concealed from the investigators. Most expanded thyroid clonotypes with frequency above 0.001 were also detected in blood, suggesting blood repertoires may reflect the thyroid immune response. In cross-validation, the 13-signature model distinguished ophthalmopathy from stable hyperthyroidism with just over 85% sensitivity and around 82% specificity, and in the test set the corresponding values were approximately 80% and 68%.

Ophthalmopathy patients were characterized by moderately to severely active disease, a Clinical Activity Score of at least 3, a NOSPECS grade of at least 4, and a disease duration under 3 months. Anyone with other autoimmune diseases, uncontrolled infections, pregnancy or lactation was excluded from the study. Clinical symptoms, serum thyroxine, TRAb, thyroid ultrasound and orbital computed tomography were used for diagnosis. Using Ficoll-Paque density gradient centrifugation, PBMCs were isolated from about 9.4 ml of fresh peripheral blood. Trizol reagent was used to extract the total RNA, and its quality was then checked on an Agilent 2100 Bioanalyzer. TCR beta CDR3 regions were amplified from RNA transcripts for repertoire sequencing. The first round of RT-PCR was done with HTBI primers and the Qiagen OneStep RT-PCR kit, and was followed by a second round of multiplex PCR, then size selection and purification. Libraries were sequenced paired-end with 100 bp reads on an Illumina HiSeq2000. Per the authors' processing: SOAPnuke was used to process the reads, removing any read that contained adapters or uncalled bases, had a mean Phred below 15, or lacked an exact match to the constant primer or identifier. High-quality paired reads were merged with COPE v1.2.5. Clonotypes were defined as unique nucleotide sequences and were aligned to IMGT TRB V, D and J references using MiTCR v1.1. The analysis was limited to V-J combinations with a frequency above 0.0001, which together covered just over 98% of the repertoires. A TCR clonal expansion and chaos score per V-J combination was defined as the ratio of F50 clonal expansion to chaos observed in the TCRdist matrix. Welch's t-statistics and random forest were used to reduce features to 13 V-J combinations, which were fed into a naive Bayes classifier. The Morisita-Horn index was used to measure how similar the thyroid and blood repertoires were. TCRdb trimmed the raw reads at Q25, called clones with MiXCR and kept productive beta chains. Duplicate CDR3 protein sequences are folded into a single record with the most common DNA and genes. TCRdb, not the original authors, processed these V and J calls. This sample gives hundreds of thousands of distinct CDR3 sequences in total; about 40% of them show up just once. 3.3% of the sample rests with the top ten.

The TCR originated in an adult man with Graves' ophthalmopathy. The material sequenced was peripheral blood.

For the CDR3, the sequence is CATSETGGIVETQYF. The DNA sequence is as follows: TGTGCCACCAGTGAAACAGGGGGAATTGTAGAGACCCAGTACTTC. The chain employs TRBV15 and TRBJ2-5, and 8 bases in between align with TRBD1. Reading the germline V gene (reference sequence) gives CDR1 LNHNV and CDR2 YYDKDF. V is trimmed back by 6 bases and J by 4 bases, and the junction contains 10 bases that no gene match accounts for. From its cysteine to its phenylalanine, the CDR3 spans 15 amino acids. Only the CDR3 region is kept as DNA, spanning 45 bases read in frame from base 1.